The TCR beta chain under discussion was sequenced for a study of a mutant IDH1 vaccine in newly diagnosed glioma. CDR1 and CDR2 (germline): SNHLY, FYNNEI. CDR3 length equals 15 residues. After removal of 5 bases from V and 3 bases from J, the junction contained 7 bases not matched to a gene. Whole-study results and caveats: Patients showed vaccine-induced immune responses at a rate of more than 80%.

This clone was seen more than once but under ten times. No antigen is known for it. As to time point: week 47, end of study. In the vaccine, a single dose held 300 ug of the mutant IDH1 20-mer peptide, along with topical imiquimod. TCRdb keeps only in-frame clones here, not all; method: immunoSEQ multiplex PCR. In the table there are fewer than 55,000 clones, 65% of which are singletons. The sequenced sample was peripheral blood mononuclear cells (PBMCs), obtained from a glioma patient whose treatment included an IDH1 peptide vaccine. This sequence joins TRBV2 and TRBJ1-5; 7 nucleotides align to TRBD1. The source is a man between 40 and 49 years old with glioma. Some clones in this sample may be carry-over from other donors' samples. The CDR3 DNA is TGTGCCAGCAGTCCCATGGGACAGCTCAATCAGCCCCAGCATTTT. The encoded protein is CASSPMGQLNQPQHF.